Shown below are 7 T cell receptor beta chains from a single sample sequenced in a study of T cells after yellow fever vaccination. TCRdb used MiXCR to reprocess the 5' RACE reads, holding one entry per CDR3 protein. This repertoire shows around 310,000 distinct CDR3 sequences, less than 4.5% found once; its top ten account for 23%. This specimen consisted of PBMCs, obtained on the day of the yellow fever booster vaccination. The receptors shown here come from a man aged 18 to 30 who received the YFV17D yellow fever vaccine.

This clonotype was counted only a few times. The chain has TRBV29-1 and TRBJ2-1, with 14 nucleotides matching TRBD2. The junction had 6 bases not matched to a gene; V was cut back by 6 bases and J by 8 bases. Germline CDR1 and CDR2: SQVTM and ANQGSEA. The CDR3 loop spans 14 amino acids. This CDR3 reads CSVGGLAGDDEQFF. CDR3 DNA sequence: TGCAGCGTGGGGGGACTAGCGGGGGACGATGAGCAGTTCTTC.

This clonotype was seen many times. A read error may explain this, as a much larger clone is one base away. The chain combines TRBV6-5 with TRBJ2-2; D is uncertain. CDR3 size: 13 residues. V dropped 0 bases and J dropped 3 bases, with 2 bases sitting between them. Germline CDR1 and CDR2: MNHEY and SVGAGI. The CDR3 loop reads CASSYSYTGELFF. The CDR3 coding sequence is TGTGCCAGCAGTTACTCGTACACCGGGGAGCTGTTTTTT.

This clonotype was detected only a few times. The chain uses TRBV7-2 and TRBJ2-1; D gene ambiguous. This CDR3 spans 14 amino acids. V was shortened by 2 bases and J by 7 bases, with 12 bases between the two germline ends. The germline V gene encodes CDR1 SGHTA and CDR2 FQGNSA. The chain's CDR3 is CASSLSLKWNEQFF. The CDR3 region has the DNA TGTGCCAGCAGCTTAAGTCTCAAATGGAATGAGCAGTTCTTC.

This clonotype was counted only a few times. The J gene is TRBJ1-3, the V gene TRBV2; weak D call: TRBD1 (6 bases). Trimming cost V 7 bases and J 6 bases, with 10 bases left between them. Germline values: CDR1 SNHLY, CDR2 FYNNEI. This CDR3 region has 12 residues. The CDR3 reads CASITGLNTIYF. For the CDR3, the DNA is TGTGCCAGCATTACAGGGTTAAACACCATATATTTT.

This chain links TRBV20-1 with TRBJ2-5, with 8 bases lining up with TRBD2. J gave up 3 bases and V 3 bases, and 12 bases lay outside the gene matches. The CDR3 runs 16 residues. CDR1 is DFQATT, CDR2 SNEGSKA, per germline (reference sequence). CDR3 residues: CSARGGASGLKETQYF. The CDR3 bases are TGCAGTGCTAGGGGAGGGGCTAGCGGGTTAAAAGAGACCCAGTACTTC.

This clonotype appeared a few times. The rearrangement links TRBV20-1 to TRBJ2-5; tentatively, D is TRBD2 (5 bases). The CDR3 spans 11 residues. V was cut by 6 bases and J by 5 bases, with 10 bases left in between. From germline, CDR1 is DFQATT and CDR2 SNEGSKA (reference sequence). In DNA, the CDR3 is TGCAGTGCCCGCGGCGGGGAGACCCAGTACTTC. Its translation is CSARGGETQYF.

V gene TRBV20-1 combines with J gene TRBJ1-1; possible D gene TRBD1, 6 bases. This CDR3 region has 11 residues. Trimming took off 5 bases at V and 8 bases at J, with 12 bases between the two ends. Germline V gives CDR1 DFQATT, CDR2 SNEGSKA (reference sequence). CDR3 protein: CSAGGGLEAFF. The CDR3 coding sequence is TGCAGTGCTGGGGGGGGGCTCGAAGCTTTCTTT.